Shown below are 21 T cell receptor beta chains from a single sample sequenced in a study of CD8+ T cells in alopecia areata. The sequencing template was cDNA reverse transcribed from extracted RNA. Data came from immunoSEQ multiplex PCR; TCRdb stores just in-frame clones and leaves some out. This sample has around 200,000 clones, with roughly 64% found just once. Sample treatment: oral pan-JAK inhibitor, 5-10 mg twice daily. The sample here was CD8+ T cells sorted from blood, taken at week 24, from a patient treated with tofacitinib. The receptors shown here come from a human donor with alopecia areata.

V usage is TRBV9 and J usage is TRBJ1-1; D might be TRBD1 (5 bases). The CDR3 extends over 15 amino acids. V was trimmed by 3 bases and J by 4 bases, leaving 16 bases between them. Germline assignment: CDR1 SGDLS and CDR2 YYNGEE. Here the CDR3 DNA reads TGTGCCAGCAGCGCGCGGGTTTCGGGGCTCACTGAAGCTTTCTTT. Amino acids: CASSARVSGLTEAFF.

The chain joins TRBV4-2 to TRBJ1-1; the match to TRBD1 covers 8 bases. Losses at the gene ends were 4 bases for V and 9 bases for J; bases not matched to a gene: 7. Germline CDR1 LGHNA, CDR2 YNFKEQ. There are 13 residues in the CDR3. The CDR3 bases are TGTGCCAGCAGCCGCGAAGGACAGGGCAAAGCTTTCTTT. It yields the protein CASSREGQGKAFF.

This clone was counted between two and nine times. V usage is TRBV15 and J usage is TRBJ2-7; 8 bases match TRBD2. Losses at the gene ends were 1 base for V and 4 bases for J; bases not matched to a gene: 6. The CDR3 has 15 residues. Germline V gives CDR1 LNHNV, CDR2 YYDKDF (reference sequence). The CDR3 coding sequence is TGTGCCACCAGCAGAGCGCGGGGGGCCGGTTACGAGCAGTACTTC. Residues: CATSRARGAGYEQYF.

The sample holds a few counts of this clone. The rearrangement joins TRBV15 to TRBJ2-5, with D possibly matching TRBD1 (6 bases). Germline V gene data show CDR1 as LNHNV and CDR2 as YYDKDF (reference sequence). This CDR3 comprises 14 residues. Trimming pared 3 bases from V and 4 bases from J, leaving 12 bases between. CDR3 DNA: TGTGCCACCAGCAGTTCGGACAGAGTAGAGACCCAGTACTTC. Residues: CATSSSDRVETQYF.

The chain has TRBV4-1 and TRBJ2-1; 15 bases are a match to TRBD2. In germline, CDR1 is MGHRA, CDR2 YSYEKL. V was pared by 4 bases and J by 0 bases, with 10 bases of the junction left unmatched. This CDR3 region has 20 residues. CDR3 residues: CASSRPGLAGGPSSYNEQFF. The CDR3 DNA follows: TGCGCCAGCAGCCGACCGGGACTAGCGGGGGGTCCTAGCTCCTACAATGAGCAGTTCTTC.

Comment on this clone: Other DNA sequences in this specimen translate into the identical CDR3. CDR3: CASSWGTAEKLFF. DNA of the CDR3: TGTGCCAGCAGCTGGGGGACAGCCGAAAAACTGTTTTTT. The V and J genes are TRBV5-6 and TRBJ1-4; TRBD1 matches at 7 bases. After removal of 3 bases from V and 8 bases from J, the junction contained 4 bases not matched to a gene. CDR3 length equals 13 residues. Germline V gives CDR1 SGHDT, CDR2 YYEEEE.

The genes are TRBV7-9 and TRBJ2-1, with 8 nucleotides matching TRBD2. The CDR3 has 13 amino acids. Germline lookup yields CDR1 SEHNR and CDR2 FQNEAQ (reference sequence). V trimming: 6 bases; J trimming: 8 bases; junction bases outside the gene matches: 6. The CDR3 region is CASRQPGGDEQFF. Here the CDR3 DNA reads TGTGCCAGCAGACAACCCGGGGGGGATGAGCAGTTCTTC.

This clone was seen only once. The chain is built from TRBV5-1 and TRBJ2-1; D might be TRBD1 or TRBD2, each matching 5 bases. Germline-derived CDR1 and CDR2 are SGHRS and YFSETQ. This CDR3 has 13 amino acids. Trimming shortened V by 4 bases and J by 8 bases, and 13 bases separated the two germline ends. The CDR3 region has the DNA TGCGCCAGCAGCCCCGGTGGGGGTTATGAGCAGTTCTTC. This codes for CASSPGGGYEQFF.

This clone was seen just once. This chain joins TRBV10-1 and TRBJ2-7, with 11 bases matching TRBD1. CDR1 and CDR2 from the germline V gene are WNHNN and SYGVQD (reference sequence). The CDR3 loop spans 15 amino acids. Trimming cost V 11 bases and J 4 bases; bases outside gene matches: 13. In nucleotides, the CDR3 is TGCGCCCGAGTACCCGGGACAGGGGGGGATTACGAGCAGTACTTC. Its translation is CARVPGTGGDYEQYF.

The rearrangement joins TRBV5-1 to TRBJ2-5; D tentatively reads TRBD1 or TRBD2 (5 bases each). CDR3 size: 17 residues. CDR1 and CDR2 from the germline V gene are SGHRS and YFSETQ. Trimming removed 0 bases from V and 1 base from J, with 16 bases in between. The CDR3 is CASSLALGDRTQETQYF. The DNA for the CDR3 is TGCGCCAGCAGCTTGGCGTTAGGGGACCGGACCCAAGAGACCCAGTACTTC. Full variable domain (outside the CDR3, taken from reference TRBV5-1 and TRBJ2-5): KAGVTQTPRYLIKTRGQQVTLSCSPISGHRSVSWYQQTPGQGLQFLFEYFSETQRNKGNFPGRFSGRQFSNSRSEMNVSTLELGDSALYLCASSLALGDRTQETQYFGPGTRLLVL.

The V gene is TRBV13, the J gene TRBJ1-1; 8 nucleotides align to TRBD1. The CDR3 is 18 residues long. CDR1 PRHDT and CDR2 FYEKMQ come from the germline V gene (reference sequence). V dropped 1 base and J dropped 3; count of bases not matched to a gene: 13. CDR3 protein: CASSLEFAGGRLDTEAFF. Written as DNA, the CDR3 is TGTGCCAGCAGCTTAGAGTTCGCAGGGGGCAGGTTGGACACTGAAGCTTTCTTT.

The DNA for the CDR3 is TGTGCCAGCGCGGGGGGCCGGGATACGCAGTATTTT. Translation: CASAGGRDTQYF. The chain uses TRBV6-5 and TRBJ2-3; the match to TRBD2 covers 8 bases. Germline lookup yields CDR1 MNHEY and CDR2 SVGAGI. V trimming: 8 bases; J trimming: 6 bases; junction bases outside the gene matches: 4. This CDR3 contains 12 residues.

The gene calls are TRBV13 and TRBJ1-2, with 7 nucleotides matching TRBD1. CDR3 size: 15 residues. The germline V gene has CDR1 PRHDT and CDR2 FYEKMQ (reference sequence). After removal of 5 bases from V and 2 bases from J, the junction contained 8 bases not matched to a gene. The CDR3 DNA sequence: TGTGCCAGCAGCCCGGAACCGACAGGGAACTATGGCTACACCTTC. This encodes CASSPEPTGNYGYTF.

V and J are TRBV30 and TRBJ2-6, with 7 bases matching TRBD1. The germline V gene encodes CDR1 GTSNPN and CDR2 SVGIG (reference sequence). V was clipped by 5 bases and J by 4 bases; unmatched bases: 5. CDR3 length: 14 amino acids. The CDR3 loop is CAWGTGVGANVLTF. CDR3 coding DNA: TGTGCCTGGGGCACAGGGGTGGGGGCCAACGTCCTGACTTTC.

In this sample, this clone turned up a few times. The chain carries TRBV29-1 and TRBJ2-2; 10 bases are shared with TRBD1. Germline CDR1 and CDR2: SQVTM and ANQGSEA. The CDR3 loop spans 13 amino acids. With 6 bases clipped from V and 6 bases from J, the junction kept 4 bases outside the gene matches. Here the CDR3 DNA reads TGCAGCGTGCCCGGGACAGGGGCCGGGGAGCTGTTTTTT. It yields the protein CSVPGTGAGELFF.

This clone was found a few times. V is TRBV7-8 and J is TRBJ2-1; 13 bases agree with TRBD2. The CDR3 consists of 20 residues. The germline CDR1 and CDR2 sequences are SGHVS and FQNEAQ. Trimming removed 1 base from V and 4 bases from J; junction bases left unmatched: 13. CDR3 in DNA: TGTGCCAGCAGCTTAGACCCTCCCCCGACTAGCGGGGGGAAGTACAATGAGCAGTTCTTC. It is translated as CASSLDPPPTSGGKYNEQFF.

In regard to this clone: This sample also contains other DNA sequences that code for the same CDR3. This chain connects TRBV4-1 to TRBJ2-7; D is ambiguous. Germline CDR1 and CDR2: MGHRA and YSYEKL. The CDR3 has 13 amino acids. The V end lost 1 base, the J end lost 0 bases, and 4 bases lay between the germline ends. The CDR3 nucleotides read TGCGCCAGCAGCCAAGGATACTCCTACGAGCAGTACTTC. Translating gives CASSQGYSYEQYF.

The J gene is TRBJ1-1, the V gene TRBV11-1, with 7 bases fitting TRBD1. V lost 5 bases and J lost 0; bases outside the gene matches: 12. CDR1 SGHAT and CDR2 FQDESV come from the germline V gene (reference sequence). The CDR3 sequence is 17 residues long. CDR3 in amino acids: CASSETDRKGLNTEAFF. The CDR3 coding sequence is TGTGCCAGCAGCGAAACGGACAGGAAGGGGCTGAACACTGAAGCTTTCTTT. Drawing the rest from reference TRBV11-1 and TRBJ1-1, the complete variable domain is EAEVAQSPRYKITEKSQAVAFWCDPISGHATLYWYRQILGQGPELLVQFQDESVVDDSQLPKDRFSAERLKGVDSTLKIQPAELGDSAMYLCASSETDRKGLNTEAFFGQGTRLTVV.

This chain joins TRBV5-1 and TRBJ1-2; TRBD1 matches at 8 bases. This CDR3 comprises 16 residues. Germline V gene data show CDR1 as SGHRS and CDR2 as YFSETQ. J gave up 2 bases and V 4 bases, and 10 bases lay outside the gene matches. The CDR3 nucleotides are TGCGCCAGCAGCGGAGAGGAGACAGGGGAAAACTATGGCTACACCTTC. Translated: CASSGEETGENYGYTF.

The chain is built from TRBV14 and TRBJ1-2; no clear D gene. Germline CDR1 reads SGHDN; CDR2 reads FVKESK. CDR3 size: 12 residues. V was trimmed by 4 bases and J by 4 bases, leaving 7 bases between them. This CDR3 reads CASSPTTYGYTF. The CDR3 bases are TGTGCCAGCAGCCCGACTACCTATGGCTACACCTTC.

In DNA, the CDR3 is TGCGCCAGCACCCTAAGCGGAACAGGGTCAAGAGATACGCAGTATTTT. This sequence encodes CASTLSGTGSRDTQYF. The chain uses TRBV4-1 and TRBJ2-3; TRBD1 might be the D (6 bases). Germline lookup yields CDR1 MGHRA and CDR2 YSYEKL. V shed 7 bases and J shed 5 bases, with 22 bases lying between them. This CDR3 is 16 amino acids long.